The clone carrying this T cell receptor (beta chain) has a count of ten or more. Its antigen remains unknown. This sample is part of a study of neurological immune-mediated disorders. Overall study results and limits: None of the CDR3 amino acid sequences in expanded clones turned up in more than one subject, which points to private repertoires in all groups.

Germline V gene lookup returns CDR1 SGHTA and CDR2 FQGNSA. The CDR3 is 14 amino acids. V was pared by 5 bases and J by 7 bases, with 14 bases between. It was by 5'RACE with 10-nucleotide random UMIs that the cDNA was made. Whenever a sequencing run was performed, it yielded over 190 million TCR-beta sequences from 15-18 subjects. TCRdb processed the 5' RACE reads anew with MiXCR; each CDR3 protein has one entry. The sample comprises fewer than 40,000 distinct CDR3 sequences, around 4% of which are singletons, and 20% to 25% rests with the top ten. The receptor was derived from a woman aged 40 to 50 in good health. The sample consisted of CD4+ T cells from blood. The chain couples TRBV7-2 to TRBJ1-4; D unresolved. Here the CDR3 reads CASSTGSLGEKLFF. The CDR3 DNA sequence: TGTGCCAGCAGCACCGGCAGCTTAGGTGAAAAACTGTTTTTT. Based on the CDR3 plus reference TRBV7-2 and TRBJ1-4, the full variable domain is GAGVSQSPSNKVTEKGKDVELRCDPISGHTALYWYRQSLGQGLEFLIYFQGNSAPDKSGLPSDRFSAERTGGSVSTLTIQRTQQEDSAVYLCASSTGSLGEKLFFGSGTQLSVL.